Presented here are 8 T cell receptor beta chains from one specimen sequenced in a study of blood T cell repertoires in COVID-19. Profiled with immunoSEQ multiplex PCR; TCRdb holds only in-frame clones, not every one. The sample carries approximately 270,000 clones, over 75% recorded once. Sequencing used PBMCs or T cells enriched from blood (not recorded which). These receptors originate from a man aged 35 to 55 who had recovered from COVID-19.

V is TRBV7-2 and J is TRBJ2-1, with 9 bases matching TRBD1. The V gene end was trimmed by 5 bases and the J gene end by 9 bases; junction bases not matched to a gene: 11. From germline, CDR1 is SGHTA and CDR2 FQGNSA. This CDR3 has 15 residues. CDR3 sequence: CASSPPGQGSSEQFF. As DNA, the CDR3 is TGTGCCAGCAGCCCACCGGGACAGGGTTCCAGTGAGCAGTTCTTC.

This clone was observed a single time. The chain recombines TRBV25-1 with TRBJ1-4, with D possibly being TRBD1 (5 bases). The V gene lost 7 bases and the J gene lost 10 bases, with 19 bases spanning the gap. The CDR3 has 14 amino acids. Germline CDR1 MGHDK, CDR2 SYGVNS. CDR3 bases: TGTGCCAGCATCCAGGGAGGGGTCGGAGGAAAACTGTTTTTT. This encodes CASIQGGVGGKLFF.

A single count supports this clone. The rearrangement links TRBV6-4 to TRBJ2-3; 11 positions match TRBD2. Germline CDR1 and CDR2: MRHNA and SNTAGT. V dropped 2 bases and J dropped 6; count of bases not matched to a gene: 7. The CDR3 extends over 16 amino acids. CDR3 residues: CASSDTLAGVSDTQYF. The CDR3 nucleotides read TGTGCCAGCAGTGACACACTAGCGGGAGTATCGGATACGCAGTATTTT.

This chain connects TRBV5-1 to TRBJ2-7; TRBD2 is a possible D gene (5 bases). The germline V gene encodes CDR1 SGHRS and CDR2 YFSETQ. Trimming removed 0 bases at V and 2 bases at J, with 12 bases between. CDR3 length equals 15 residues. The CDR3 DNA reads TGCGCCAGCAGCTTGGGGTCTTCCGGGGCCTACGAGCAGTACTTC. Protein sequence: CASSLGSSGAYEQYF.

The chain employs TRBV4-3 and TRBJ1-5, with D possibly TRBD1 on 6 matching bases. The V gene lost 3 bases and the J gene lost 4 bases, with 19 bases spanning the gap. The CDR3 length is 17 residues. CDR1 LGHNA and CDR2 YSLEER come from the germline V gene. CDR3 bases: TGCGCCAGCAGCCATCCCCCCGCGGGGGCCGAGAATCAGCCCCAGCATTTT. This gives the protein CASSHPPAGAENQPQHF.

The chain employs TRBV9 and TRBJ2-7; the match to TRBD1 covers 7 bases. In germline, CDR1 is SGDLS, CDR2 YYNGEE. V was clipped by 0 bases and J by 2 bases; unmatched bases: 8. CDR3 length equals 16 residues. The CDR3 nucleotides are TGTGCCAGCAGCGTAGATCAGGGGGTACAAGCCTACGAGCAGTACTTC. Protein product: CASSVDQGVQAYEQYF.

The chain employs TRBV3-1 (or the pseudogene TRBV3-2) and TRBJ2-1; TRBD2 is a possible D gene (5 bases). Trimming shortened V by 1 base and J by 9 bases, and 7 bases separated the two germline ends. The CDR3 has 12 residues. The V gene's germline CDR1 is LGHDT and CDR2 YNNKEL (reference sequence). The CDR3 nucleotides are TGTGCCAGCAGCCAAGGGAGCGGTGAGCAGTTCTTC. It translates to CASSQGSGEQFF.

The V gene is TRBV15, the J gene TRBJ1-4, with 7 positions matching TRBD1. The CDR3 runs 16 residues. Unmatched junction bases numbered 8, after V lost 3 bases and J lost 4 bases. Germline CDR1 is LNHNV and CDR2 is YYDKDF (reference sequence). CDR3 amino acids: CATSSQLTGFNEKLFF. The CDR3 DNA reads as TGTGCCACCAGCAGCCAATTGACAGGGTTTAATGAAAAACTGTTTTTT.